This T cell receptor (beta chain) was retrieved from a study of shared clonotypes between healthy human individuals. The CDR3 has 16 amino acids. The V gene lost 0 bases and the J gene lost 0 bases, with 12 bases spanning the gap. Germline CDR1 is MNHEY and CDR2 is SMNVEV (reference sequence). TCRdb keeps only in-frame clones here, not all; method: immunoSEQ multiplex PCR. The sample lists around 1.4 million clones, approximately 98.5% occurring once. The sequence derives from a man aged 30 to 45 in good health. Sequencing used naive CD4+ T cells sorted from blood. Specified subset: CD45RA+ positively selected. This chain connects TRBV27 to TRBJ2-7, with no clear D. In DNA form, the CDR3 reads TGTGCCAGCAGTTTATCTGCCCGGTTAGACTCCTACGAGCAGTACTTC. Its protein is CASSLSARLDSYEQYF.